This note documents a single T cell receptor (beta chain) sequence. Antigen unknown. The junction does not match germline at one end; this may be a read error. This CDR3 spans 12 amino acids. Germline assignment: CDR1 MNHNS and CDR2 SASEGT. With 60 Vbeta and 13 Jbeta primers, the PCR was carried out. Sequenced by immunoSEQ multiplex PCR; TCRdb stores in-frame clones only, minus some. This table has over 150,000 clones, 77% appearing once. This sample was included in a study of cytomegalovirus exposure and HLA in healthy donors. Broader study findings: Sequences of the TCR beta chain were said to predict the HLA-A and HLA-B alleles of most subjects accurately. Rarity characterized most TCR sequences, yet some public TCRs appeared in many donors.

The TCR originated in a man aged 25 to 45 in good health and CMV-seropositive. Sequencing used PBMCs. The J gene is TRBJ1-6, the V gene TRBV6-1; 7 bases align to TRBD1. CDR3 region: CASSVDRDGYTF. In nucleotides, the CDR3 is TGTGCCAGCAGTGTCGACAGGGATGGTTATACTTTT.